In this sample, the clone carrying this T cell receptor (beta chain) turned up a few times. Its matching antigen is unknown. The sample comes from a study of response to subunit inactivated influenza vaccine. General study findings and limits: Authors suggested few new T cells are recruited by each seasonal influenza vaccination.

Germline CDR1 is SEHNR and CDR2 is FQNEAQ (reference sequence). With V trimmed by 5 bases and J by 6 bases, 9 bases remained unmatched. The CDR3 contains 15 residues. TCRdb redid the calling of the RT-PCR reads with MiXCR, one entry per CDR3 protein. Of under 550,000 distinct CDR3 sequences listed, less than 7.5% were seen once; the top ten hold around 12%. This sequence joins TRBV7-9 and TRBJ1-4; 7 nucleotides match TRBD1. This TCR was sampled from a man between 50 and 69 years old who received an inactivated influenza vaccine. Specimen: PBMCs from blood, collected less than 30 months after vaccination. CDR3 residues: CASSPGQVKDEKLFF. The CDR3 coding sequence is TGTGCCAGCAGCCCCGGACAGGTGAAGGATGAAAAACTGTTTTTT.